This paragraph covers one T cell receptor beta chain sequence. Generated by immunoSEQ multiplex PCR, the TCRdb table keeps only in-frame clones and is missing some. Of about 52,000 clones listed, around 92% are singletons. This sample stems from a study of T cell changes during pregnancy in multiple sclerosis. Here the sequenced sample was CD4+ T cells from peripheral blood mononuclear cells, taken in the third trimester of pregnancy. The TCR originated in a female donor with multiple sclerosis, enrolled in a pregnancy study.

The CDR3 coding sequence is TGTGCCAGCAGCTTAACCGGGGGGACCGGGGAGCTGTTTTTT. Amino acids: CASSLTGGTGELFF. The chain couples TRBV7-2 to TRBJ2-2; TRBD2 matches 7 bases. The CDR3 is 14 amino acids. V was pared by 2 bases and J by 5 bases, with 2 bases of the junction left unmatched. Germline CDR1 SGHTA, CDR2 FQGNSA.